This is a list of T cell receptor beta chains from one sample in a study of T cell clones after liver transplantation. Profiling relied on immunoSEQ multiplex PCR, and the TCRdb table lists in-frame clones only, not all of them. Among 80,000 or so clones, roughly 80% were seen once, and the ten largest hold approximately 0.47%. The sequencing used CD4+ T cells from blood, collected approximately 3.5 years after liver transplant. The source of these receptors is a human patient who received a liver transplant. Some T cells may have come from the graft donor. Both conserved end residues are part of each CDR3. Fields, in order: CDR3 DNA, CDR3 protein, J gene, clone size, D gene, V gene. The D gene is left open where the match is weak. Clone size appears in some rows only: once, few, many, or a class for an expanded clone.

CDR3 DNA: TGTGCCAGCAGTTCGGGACTAGCGGGAGTGGGGGTTGAGCGGTTCTTC
CDR3 protein: CASSSGLAGVGVERFF
J gene: TRBJ2-1
clone size: .
D gene: TRBD2
V gene: TRBV6-5

CDR3 DNA: TGTGCCAGCAGTTCGCCTAACACCGGGGAGCTGTTTTTT
CDR3 protein: CASSSPNTGELFF
J gene: TRBJ2-2
clone size: .
D gene: .
V gene: TRBV7-2

CDR3 DNA: TGTGCCAGCAGCACCCGACTAGCGGGAGGAGATGAGCAGTTCTTC
CDR3 protein: CASSTRLAGGDEQFF
J gene: TRBJ2-1
clone size: .
D gene: TRBD2
V gene: TRBV11-2

CDR3 DNA: TGCGCCAGCAGCTTGGTAGGAGGATCTTACAATGAGCAGTTCTTC
CDR3 protein: CASSLVGGSYNEQFF
J gene: TRBJ2-1
clone size: .
D gene: .
V gene: TRBV5-1

CDR3 DNA: TGCGCCAGCAGTGGGGACAGCTCTGGAAACACCATATATTTT
CDR3 protein: CASSGDSSGNTIYF
J gene: TRBJ1-3
clone size: .
D gene: TRBD1
V gene: TRBV10-1

CDR3 DNA: TGTGCCAGCAGCTTACCACAGGGAGCAGGCACTGAAGCTTTCTTT
CDR3 protein: CASSLPQGAGTEAFF
J gene: TRBJ1-1
clone size: .
D gene: .
V gene: TRBV7-2

CDR3 DNA: TGTGCCAGCAGTTACAACGATAACTATGGCTACACCTTC
CDR3 protein: CASSYNDNYGYTF
J gene: TRBJ1-2
clone size: .
D gene: .
V gene: TRBV6-5

CDR3 DNA: TGTGCCAGCAGCTTAGGGGGCCAGTTTAATGAAAAACTGTTTTTT
CDR3 protein: CASSLGGQFNEKLFF
J gene: TRBJ1-4
clone size: .
D gene: .
V gene: TRBV7-9

CDR3 DNA: TGTGCCAGCTCAGATCGGACTAGCAGGAACAATGAGCAGTTCTTC
CDR3 protein: CASSDRTSRNNEQFF
J gene: TRBJ2-1
clone size: .
D gene: TRBD2
V gene: TRBV18

CDR3 DNA: TGCGCCAGCAGCCAAGATTGGGGGTACAATGAGCAGTTCTTC
CDR3 protein: CASSQDWGYNEQFF
J gene: TRBJ2-1
clone size: few
D gene: .
V gene: TRBV4-3

CDR3 DNA: TGTGCCAGCAGCTTAGTGGAATCCGGGAACTATGGCTACACCTTC
CDR3 protein: CASSLVESGNYGYTF
J gene: TRBJ1-2
clone size: .
D gene: .
V gene: TRBV7-9

CDR3 DNA: TGTGCCAGCAGCTCGCTAGCGGGAGGGTCCTACGAGCAGTACTTC
CDR3 protein: CASSSLAGGSYEQYF
J gene: TRBJ2-7
clone size: .
D gene: TRBD2
V gene: TRBV7-9

CDR3 DNA: TGTGCCAGCAGCTCCCGACTAGCGGGAGGGGGCAATGAGCAGTTCTTC
CDR3 protein: CASSSRLAGGGNEQFF
J gene: TRBJ2-1
clone size: .
D gene: TRBD2
V gene: TRBV5-6

CDR3 DNA: TGCGCCAGCACTTTGGATTCCCCTAACTATGGCTACACCTTC
CDR3 protein: CASTLDSPNYGYTF
J gene: TRBJ1-2
clone size: .
D gene: .
V gene: TRBV5-1

CDR3 DNA: TGTGCCAGCAGCGCGACTAGTAACTGGTCCGGGGAGCTGTTTTTT
CDR3 protein: CASSATSNWSGELFF
J gene: TRBJ2-2
clone size: .
D gene: .
V gene: TRBV9

CDR3 DNA: TGTGCCAGCAGCTTAAGGCCTAGGGCTAGCGGGAGGGCCGCCTCATTGTTCAATGAGCAGTTCTTC
CDR3 protein: CASSLRPRASGRAASLFNEQFF
J gene: TRBJ2-1
clone size: .
D gene: TRBD2
V gene: TRBV7-8

CDR3 DNA: TGTGCCAGCACCCCCAAGGGGGGGACCGGGGAGCTGTTTTTT
CDR3 protein: CASTPKGGTGELFF
J gene: TRBJ2-2
clone size: .
D gene: .
V gene: TRBV7-9

CDR3 DNA: TGTGCCAGCAGCGTCGACAGGGATGAGCAGTTCTTC
CDR3 protein: CASSVDRDEQFF
J gene: TRBJ2-1
clone size: medium-sized
D gene: TRBD1
V gene: TRBV9

CDR3 DNA: TGCGCCAGCAGCTTCGGACTAGCGGCCAACTACGAGCAGTACTTC
CDR3 protein: CASSFGLAANYEQYF
J gene: TRBJ2-7
clone size: .
D gene: TRBD2
V gene: TRBV5-1

CDR3 DNA: TGTGCCAGCAGCTTAGAGGTGGGACAGTCCTACGAGCAGTACTTC
CDR3 protein: CASSLEVGQSYEQYF
J gene: TRBJ2-7
clone size: .
D gene: TRBD1
V gene: TRBV11-2

CDR3 DNA: TGTGCCAGTATTCTCACGGGACGGTGGGGGACTAGCGGGCCGAACACCGGGGAGCTGTTTTTT
CDR3 protein: CASILTGRWGTSGPNTGELFF
J gene: TRBJ2-2
clone size: .
D gene: TRBD2
V gene: TRBV19

CDR3 DNA: TGTGCCAGCAGTTTTTTGGGGCTGAACACTGAAGCTTTCTTT
CDR3 protein: CASSFLGLNTEAFF
J gene: TRBJ1-1
clone size: .
D gene: .
V gene: TRBV27

CDR3 DNA: TGTGCCAGCAGCGTAGGACAGGGGGCCTCAAGCGGCTACACCTTC
CDR3 protein: CASSVGQGASSGYTF
J gene: TRBJ1-2
clone size: many
D gene: TRBD1
V gene: TRBV9

CDR3 DNA: TGCGCCAGCAGCTCCGCAGGGACCACTGAAGCTTTCTTT
CDR3 protein: CASSSAGTTEAFF
J gene: TRBJ1-1
clone size: .
D gene: .
V gene: TRBV5-1

CDR3 DNA: TGTGCCAGCAGCGCCCAGGGGGGTCGACAGCCCCAGCATTTT
CDR3 protein: CASSAQGGRQPQHF
J gene: TRBJ1-5
clone size: .
D gene: TRBD1
V gene: TRBV7-9

CDR3 DNA: TGTGCCAGCAGTGACGGCAGGGGAAGGCGGGAAAAACTGTTTTTT
CDR3 protein: CASSDGRGRREKLFF
J gene: TRBJ1-4
clone size: .
D gene: .
V gene: TRBV27

CDR3 DNA: TGTGCCAGCAGCCCGTATGGTCCGAGCACAGATACGCAGTATTTT
CDR3 protein: CASSPYGPSTDTQYF
J gene: TRBJ2-3
clone size: once
D gene: .
V gene: TRBV9

CDR3 DNA: TGTGCCAGCAGCTTACTCAGGGGACCGACCGGGGAGCTGTTTTTT
CDR3 protein: CASSLLRGPTGELFF
J gene: TRBJ2-2
clone size: .
D gene: .
V gene: TRBV7-9

CDR3 DNA: TGTGCCAGCAGCTTAGGCCAGGGTGATGGCTACACCTTC
CDR3 protein: CASSLGQGDGYTF
J gene: TRBJ1-2
clone size: .
D gene: .
V gene: TRBV7-2

CDR3 DNA: TGTGCCGGGTCTAGCGGGAGGGCCTACAATGAGCAGTTCTTC
CDR3 protein: CAGSSGRAYNEQFF
J gene: TRBJ2-1
clone size: .
D gene: TRBD2
V gene: TRBV7-9

CDR3 DNA: TGTGCCAGCAGTGGATTGGACAGGGGGCCATATGGCTACACCTTC
CDR3 protein: CASSGLDRGPYGYTF
J gene: TRBJ1-2
clone size: few
D gene: TRBD1
V gene: TRBV6-1

CDR3 DNA: TGTGCCAGCCACGGGACAGGGAGTACTCAGCCCCAGCATTTT
CDR3 protein: CASHGTGSTQPQHF
J gene: TRBJ1-5
clone size: .
D gene: TRBD1
V gene: TRBV6-5

CDR3 DNA: TGTGCCAGCAGTCTACAGGGCACCCTGAACACTGAAGCTTTCTTT
CDR3 protein: CASSLQGTLNTEAFF
J gene: TRBJ1-1
clone size: .
D gene: .
V gene: TRBV7-3

CDR3 DNA: TGTGCCAGCAGTCCTTCTACTTCGGACAGGGTCTATGGCTACACCTTC
CDR3 protein: CASSPSTSDRVYGYTF
J gene: TRBJ1-2
clone size: .
D gene: TRBD1
V gene: TRBV28

CDR3 DNA: TGTGCCAGCAGGCAGGCCTTATCGAACACCGGGGAGCTGTTTTTT
CDR3 protein: CASRQALSNTGELFF
J gene: TRBJ2-2
clone size: .
D gene: .
V gene: TRBV2

CDR3 DNA: TGCGCCAGCAGGTTGAGGTCCAGACAGGCGAAAGACTTGAGGAGCTCCTACGAGCAGTACTTC
CDR3 protein: CASRLRSRQAKDLRSSYEQYF
J gene: TRBJ2-7
clone size: .
D gene: .
V gene: TRBV5-1

CDR3 DNA: TGTGCCAGCAGCTTATGGGGCGTGACTAGCGGTTCCTACAATGAGCAGTTCTTC
CDR3 protein: CASSLWGVTSGSYNEQFF
J gene: TRBJ2-1
clone size: .
D gene: TRBD2
V gene: TRBV7-3

CDR3 DNA: TGTGCCAGCAGCCCCGGAGTGTATACCGGGGAGCTGTTTTTT
CDR3 protein: CASSPGVYTGELFF
J gene: TRBJ2-2
clone size: .
D gene: .
V gene: TRBV5-4

CDR3 DNA: TGCGCCAGCAGTGAGGCCCCCAGGGGAGCTGAAGCTTTCTTT
CDR3 protein: CASSEAPRGAEAFF
J gene: TRBJ1-1
clone size: .
D gene: .
V gene: TRBV10-1

CDR3 DNA: TGCGCCAGCAGCCCTCAATCTCGACAGGCCTTTTACACTGAAGCTTTCTTT
CDR3 protein: CASSPQSRQAFYTEAFF
J gene: TRBJ1-1
clone size: .
D gene: .
V gene: TRBV4-1

CDR3 DNA: TGTGCCAGCAGTTACTGGCAGGAGACTGAAGCTTTCTTT
CDR3 protein: CASSYWQETEAFF
J gene: TRBJ1-1
clone size: .
D gene: .
V gene: TRBV6-5

CDR3 DNA: TGTGCCAGCAGCTTAGTCGCGGGAGGCTCCTACGAGCAGTACTTC
CDR3 protein: CASSLVAGGSYEQYF
J gene: TRBJ2-7
clone size: .
D gene: TRBD2
V gene: TRBV7-2

CDR3 DNA: TGTGCCAGCAGCTTAGGGTTAGGGGGTGGTTCGGGACAAGAGACCCAGTACTTC
CDR3 protein: CASSLGLGGGSGQETQYF
J gene: TRBJ2-5
clone size: few
D gene: .
V gene: TRBV7-2

CDR3 DNA: TGCGCCAGCAGCATACCTAGCGGGACGACGGGGAATGAGCAGTTCTTC
CDR3 protein: CASSIPSGTTGNEQFF
J gene: TRBJ2-1
clone size: .
D gene: TRBD2
V gene: TRBV5-1

CDR3 DNA: TGTGCCAGCAGCGAAGGGACAATCGGAGGCACTGAAGCTTTCTTT
CDR3 protein: CASSEGTIGGTEAFF
J gene: TRBJ1-1
clone size: .
D gene: .
V gene: TRBV5-4

CDR3 DNA: TGTGCCAGCAGCACCCGACTGGAGGGCACAGGGGGCTTTGAGCAGTTCTTC
CDR3 protein: CASSTRLEGTGGFEQFF
J gene: TRBJ2-1
clone size: .
D gene: TRBD1
V gene: TRBV13

CDR3 DNA: TGTGCCAGTTCACCCAGTCAGAGCTCCTACAATGAGCAGTTCTTC
CDR3 protein: CASSPSQSSYNEQFF
J gene: TRBJ2-1
clone size: .
D gene: .
V gene: TRBV18

CDR3 DNA: TGTGCCATCAGGGAGACGACCGGGGCTAGCGGGCCAAGCTCCTACAATGAGCAGTTCTTC
CDR3 protein: CAIRETTGASGPSSYNEQFF
J gene: TRBJ2-1
clone size: .
D gene: TRBD2
V gene: TRBV10-3

CDR3 DNA: TGCGCCAGCAGCCAAGATCGGCAGATGAACACTGAAGCTTTCTTT
CDR3 protein: CASSQDRQMNTEAFF
J gene: TRBJ1-1
clone size: .
D gene: .
V gene: TRBV4-1

CDR3 DNA: TGCGCCAGCAGCGCCTCTAGCGGGCAGAACACCGGGGAGCTGTTTTTT
CDR3 protein: CASSASSGQNTGELFF
J gene: TRBJ2-2
clone size: .
D gene: TRBD2
V gene: TRBV5-1

CDR3 DNA: TGTGCCAGCCAGGGACTAGCGGGACCCCGGGGCGGGGAGCTGTTTTTT
CDR3 protein: CASQGLAGPRGGELFF
J gene: TRBJ2-2
clone size: .
D gene: TRBD2
V gene: TRBV27